Included here is one TCR beta chain sequence, with context. Antigen specificity is unknown. The data belong to a study of cytomegalovirus exposure and HLA in healthy donors. This table comes from immunoSEQ multiplex PCR, and its TCRdb copy is limited to in-frame clones, with some not included. Of approximately 170,000 clones listed, around 81% are singletons. Points from the study as a whole: Rare sequences made up most TCRs, while some public TCRs were found in many donors. It was confirmed in vitro that a few of the CMV-associated chains were specific for CMV antigens. Overall, roughly 160 TCR beta chains were annotated as cytomegalovirus-associated.

The CDR3 is made up of 12 amino acids. The germline V gene has CDR1 SGHRS and CDR2 YFSETQ. V was pared by 3 bases and J by 5 bases, with 2 bases of the junction left unmatched. This chain links TRBV5-1 with TRBJ2-7, with 7 bases that match TRBD1. Sequenced sample: PBMCs. This clonotype was sampled from a man aged 25 to 40 in good health and CMV-seropositive. The CDR3 bases are TGCGCCAGCAGCTATACAGGGGACGAGCAGTACTTC. This gives the protein CASSYTGDEQYF.